A selection of T cell receptor beta chains follows, all from one sample in a study of early T cells in non-severe SARS-CoV-2 infection. TCRdb passed the 5' RACE reads through MiXCR, listing each CDR3 protein once. The sample lists tens of thousands of distinct CDR3 sequences, around 20% occurring once. The sample was whole blood, taken at baseline. The origin of the receptors is an adult who was a healthcare worker with PCR-confirmed SARS-CoV-2 infection or an uninfected control (not recorded which). The CDR3 runs from the conserved cysteine through the conserved F or W. Each record gives: CDR3 length, J gene, V gene, clone size, D gene, CDR3 protein, CDR3 DNA. D genes are given only for firm matches. The size field is filled for only some rows; it gives once, few, many or a size class.

>13|TRBJ1-5|TRBV28|NA|NA
CASSLSSNQPQHF
TGTGCCAGCAGTTTAAGTAGCAATCAGCCCCAGCATTTT
>15|TRBJ2-5|TRBV19|many|TRBD2
CASRLSAGGQETQYF
TGTGCCAGTCGCCTTTCAGCGGGAGGGCAAGAGACCCAGTACTTC
>13|TRBJ2-1|TRBV5-1|NA|NA
CASSLAGGTEQFF
TGCGCCAGCAGCTTGGCCGGCGGAACGGAGCAGTTCTTC
>17|TRBJ1-3|TRBV7-9|few|NA
CASSLGGIGRSGNTIYF
TGTGCCAGCAGCTTAGGGGGTATCGGCCGCTCTGGAAACACCATATATTTT
>12|TRBJ1-1|TRBV12-5|NA|NA
CASGSMNTEAFF
TGTGCTAGTGGTTCAATGAACACTGAAGCTTTCTTT
>15|TRBJ2-3|TRBV7-8|NA|TRBD2
CASSSWTSETDTQYF
TGTGCCAGCAGCTCTTGGACTAGCGAAACAGATACGCAGTATTTT
>14|TRBJ2-7|TRBV5-5|NA|NA
CASSLADLSYEQYF
TGTGCCAGCAGCTTGGCGGACCTCTCCTACGAGCAGTACTTC
>14|TRBJ1-6|TRBV12-3/TRBV12-4|NA|NA
CASSQSGTIAPLHF
TGTGCCAGCAGTCAATCCGGGACAATTGCACCCCTCCACTTT
>12|TRBJ1-1|TRBV12-3/TRBV12-4|NA|NA
CASSWEGTEAFF
TGTGCCAGCAGTTGGGAGGGGACTGAAGCTTTCTTT
>17|TRBJ2-3|TRBV10-3|NA|NA
CAISESMGTPGTDTQYF
TGTGCCATCAGTGAGTCGATGGGGACCCCGGGCACAGATACGCAGTATTTT
>13|TRBJ2-2|TRBV13|many|NA
CASSDGNTGELFF
TGTGCCAGCAGCGATGGAAACACCGGGGAGCTGTTTTTT
>17|TRBJ2-1|TRBV7-2|NA|NA
CASSSPSGGGPYNEQFF
TGTGCCAGCAGCTCCCCTTCTGGCGGGGGCCCCTACAATGAGCAGTTCTTC
>15|TRBJ2-4|TRBV6-2/TRBV6-3|NA|NA
CASSYGGTSKNIQYF
TGTGCCAGCAGTTACGGGGGCACGAGCAAAAACATTCAGTACTTC
>13|TRBJ2-7|TRBV20-1|NA|NA
CSARVSHGYEQYF
TGCAGTGCTAGAGTATCCCATGGCTACGAGCAGTACTTC
>15|TRBJ2-3|TRBV7-8|few|TRBD1
CASSQGQARTDTQYF
TGTGCCAGCAGCCAGGGACAGGCGAGAACAGATACGCAGTATTTT
>12|TRBJ2-7|TRBV7-6|few|NA
CASAMGPYEQYF
TGTGCCAGCGCCATGGGGCCTTACGAGCAGTACTTC
>15|TRBJ1-2|TRBV20-1|NA|NA
CSARVQGVGLYGYTF
TGCAGTGCTAGGGTGCAGGGAGTGGGCTTATATGGCTACACCTTC
>19|TRBJ2-2|TRBV12-3/TRBV12-4|few|NA
CASSLVIGGRQFNTGELFF
TGTGCCAGCAGTTTAGTGATAGGTGGTCGACAGTTTAACACCGGGGAGCTGTTTTTT
>10|TRBJ1-2|TRBV7-9|NA|NA
CATDPYGYTF
TGTGCCACGGACCCCTATGGCTACACCTTC
>17|TRBJ2-3|TRBV7-2|many|TRBD2
CASSPRGGGRYTDTQYF
TGTGCCAGCAGCCCCAGGGGTGGCGGGAGGTACACAGATACGCAGTATTTT
>12|TRBJ1-2|TRBV5-1|NA|NA
CASSLDSYGYTF
TGCGCCAGCAGCTTGGACAGTTATGGCTACACCTTC
>14|TRBJ1-1|TRBV3-1|many|TRBD1
CASRPRQGYTEAFF
TGTGCCAGCAGACCTAGACAGGGGTACACTGAAGCTTTCTTT
>16|TRBJ2-5|TRBV6-2/TRBV6-3|NA|NA
CASSYSTQGPQETQYF
TGTGCCAGCAGTTACTCGACTCAAGGGCCACAAGAGACCCAGTACTTC
>16|TRBJ2-1|TRBV20-1|medium-sized|TRBD2
CSARDRAGLATNEQFF
TGCAGTGCTAGAGATCGCGCGGGACTAGCGACCAATGAGCAGTTCTTC
>13|TRBJ2-1|TRBV27|NA|NA
CASSFPGGVEQFF
TGTGCCAGCAGTTTTCCGGGCGGGGTAGAGCAGTTCTTC
>16|TRBJ2-5|TRBV24-1|NA|NA
CATSDFTRGLQETQYF
TGTGCCACCAGTGATTTCACCCGGGGACTTCAAGAGACCCAGTACTTC
>16|TRBJ2-1|TRBV11-2|NA|NA
CASSLYGGRTYNEQFF
TGTGCCAGCAGCTTATACGGGGGTCGAACCTACAATGAGCAGTTCTTC
>13|TRBJ2-5|TRBV5-1|NA|NA
CASSSASWETQYF
TGCGCCAGCAGCTCGGCTAGCTGGGAGACCCAGTACTTC
>15|TRBJ2-1|TRBV5-1|NA|NA
CASSLDGVSYNEQFF
TGCGCCAGCAGCTTGGACGGGGTTTCCTACAATGAGCAGTTCTTC
>13|TRBJ2-2|TRBV6-1|few|NA
CASSHNTYGELFF
TGTGCCAGCAGTCACAACACCTACGGGGAGCTGTTTTTT
>13|TRBJ1-2|TRBV19|NA|NA
CASSRPQTGGYTF
TGTGCCAGTAGCCGTCCACAAACCGGCGGCTACACCTTC
>15|TRBJ1-1|TRBV5-4|NA|TRBD1
CASSSPDRGRTEAFF
TGTGCCAGCAGCTCCCCGGACAGGGGGCGCACTGAAGCTTTCTTT
>17|TRBJ2-1|TRBV18|few|TRBD2
CASSPWGTGGSYNEQFF
TGTGCCAGCTCACCATGGGGAACGGGAGGGTCCTACAATGAGCAGTTCTTC
>15|TRBJ1-1|TRBV20-1|few|NA
CSARNQGGGNTEAFF
TGCAGTGCTAGGAATCAGGGCGGGGGGAACACTGAAGCTTTCTTT
>13|TRBJ1-1|TRBV7-9|many|NA
CASSPTTGVKAFF
TGTGCCAGCAGCCCGACGACAGGAGTCAAAGCTTTCTTT
>14|TRBJ2-3|TRBV6-5|NA|NA
CASSYRAYTDTQYF
TGTGCCAGCAGTTACCGGGCCTACACAGATACGCAGTATTTT
>14|TRBJ2-7|TRBV5-1|NA|NA
CASSLDTGGREQYF
TGCGCCAGCAGCTTGGACACGGGGGGCCGTGAGCAGTACTTC
>12|TRBJ1-2|TRBV10-3|NA|NA
CAIRDPADGYTF
TGTGCCATCAGAGACCCCGCGGATGGCTACACCTTC
>15|TRBJ2-7|TRBV27|large|TRBD2
CASSLTSGTSYEQYF
TGTGCCAGCAGCCTGACTAGCGGGACCTCCTACGAGCAGTACTTC
>11|TRBJ2-7|TRBV6-5|NA|NA
CATGNGIQQYF
TGTGCCACGGGTAACGGGATCCAGCAGTACTTC
>13|TRBJ2-1|TRBV12-5|NA|NA
CASGDSLYNEQFF
TGTGCTAGTGGGGACAGTCTTTACAATGAGCAGTTCTTC
>16|TRBJ2-1|TRBV7-2|NA|TRBD2
CASSPRLAGGKNEQFF
TGTGCCAGCAGCCCACGACTAGCGGGAGGGAAAAATGAGCAGTTCTTC
>14|TRBJ1-6|TRBV13|many|TRBD1
CASSQTGVYSPLHF
TGTGCCAGCAGCCAGACAGGGGTATATTCACCCCTCCACTTT
>15|TRBJ1-3|TRBV2|NA|NA
CASKKGESAGNTIYF
TGTGCCAGCAAGAAGGGGGAAAGCGCTGGAAACACCATATATTTT
>16|TRBJ2-1|TRBV11-2|NA|NA
CASSLDGVRVWNEQFF
TGTGCCAGCAGCTTAGATGGAGTGAGGGTCTGGAATGAGCAGTTCTTC
>14|TRBJ2-1|TRBV5-4|medium-sized|TRBD2
CASSPGLAADEQFF
TGTGCCAGCAGCCCAGGACTAGCCGCCGATGAGCAGTTCTTC
>14|TRBJ2-7|TRBV30|NA|TRBD1
CAWSPGTGALEQYF
TGTGCCTGGAGTCCCGGGACAGGGGCCCTCGAGCAGTACTTC
>14|TRBJ2-7|TRBV5-5|NA|NA
CASSFFRSSYEQYF
TGTGCCAGCAGCTTCTTTCGTAGCTCCTACGAGCAGTACTTC
>17|TRBJ1-5|TRBV6-1|NA|TRBD1
CASSGMTGVYSNQPQHF
TGTGCCAGCAGTGGAATGACAGGGGTATATAGCAATCAGCCCCAGCATTTT
>18|TRBJ1-1|TRBV11-1|NA|NA
CASSPTWDLRGFNTEAFF
TGTGCCAGCAGCCCGACCTGGGACTTAAGGGGATTTAACACTGAAGCTTTCTTT
>13|TRBJ2-3|TRBV5-8|few|TRBD2
CAIAARETDTQYF
TGTGCCATCGCGGCGCGGGAGACAGATACGCAGTATTTT
>14|TRBJ2-5|TRBV5-5|NA|NA
CASSLVAGRETQYF
TGTGCCAGCAGCTTGGTAGCAGGGAGGGAGACCCAGTACTTC
>15|TRBJ1-6|TRBV10-1|NA|TRBD1
CASSGGQGAYSPLHF
TGCGCCAGCAGTGGAGGACAGGGGGCTTATTCACCCCTCCACTTT
>16|TRBJ1-2|TRBV7-9|NA|NA
CASSLSFSFGGDGYTF
TGTGCCAGCAGCTTATCTTTTAGCTTCGGTGGCGATGGCTACACCTTC
>15|TRBJ2-7|TRBV5-4|NA|TRBD1
CASSFRDRSSYEQYF
TGTGCCAGCAGCTTCCGGGACAGGAGCTCCTACGAGCAGTACTTC
>15|TRBJ2-2|TRBV7-9|few|NA
CASKAGTENTGELFF
TGTGCCAGCAAAGCCGGGACCGAGAACACCGGGGAGCTGTTTTTT
>15|TRBJ2-3|TRBV6-2/TRBV6-3|few|NA
CASSKVGGATDTQYF
TGTGCCAGCAGTAAGGTTGGAGGGGCCACAGATACGCAGTATTTT
>15|TRBJ2-1|TRBV6-6|NA|NA
CASSYSTPTGTEQFF
TGTGCCAGCAGTTACTCCACGCCTACAGGGACTGAGCAGTTCTTC